Many counts were recorded for the clone carrying this T cell receptor beta chain. The antigen is undetermined. Regions amplified from RNA transcripts were the TCR beta CDR3 regions. The primer set for the first-round RT-PCR of the TCR CDR3 was HTBI. TCRdb fed the multiplex PCR reads into MiXCR, producing one record per CDR3 protein. Here the sample spans over 700,000 distinct CDR3 sequences, around 20% being singletons. Germline values: CDR1 MNHEY, CDR2 SMNVEV (reference sequence). With V trimmed by 6 bases and J by 3 bases, 10 bases remained unmatched. There are 15 residues in the CDR3. This specimen belongs to a study of T cells in Graves' hyperthyroidism and ophthalmopathy. Regarding the study as a whole: Ophthalmopathy stood apart from stable hyperthyroidism in a 13 V-J model.

This clonotype was obtained from a woman in her 50s with Graves' hyperthyroidism that later progressed to Graves' ophthalmopathy. This rearrangement joins TRBV27 to TRBJ1-1; 7 bases match TRBD1. Sequenced sample: blood. The CDR3 reads CASSRQGSMDTEAFF. CDR3 sequence (DNA): TGTGCCAGCAGCCGACAGGGTTCGATGGACACTGAAGCTTTCTTT.